Listed below are T cell receptor beta chains from one sample, sequenced in a study of T cells expressing NK-cell markers. One entry per CDR3 protein, without DNA, is what TCRdb gives after re-calling the 5' RACE reads. Listed are about 550,000 distinct CDR3 sequences; approximately 3.5% falls within the top ten. Sequencing used blood T cells: a sorted CD56 or NKG2C T cell subset, CD4+ or CD8+ T cells, or bulk PBMC T cells (not recorded which). These receptors came from a young man in good health. The CDR3 runs from the conserved cysteine through the conserved F or W.

CASSDSGGYNEQFF,14,TRBV9,TRBJ2-1
CSARAPGPGTVNTEAFF,17,TRBV20-1,TRBJ1-1
CASTGVGVSERGEQFF,16,TRBV5-1,TRBJ2-1
CASSVASVGTDTQYF,15,TRBV9,TRBJ2-3
CASTPLGLAGYSGANVLTF,19,TRBV6-1,TRBJ2-6
CASRETGRVHEQYF,14,TRBV28,TRBJ2-7
CASSSADRGAEAFF,14,TRBV5-1,TRBJ1-1
CASTHRTGVRSPNTGELFF,19,TRBV12-3/TRBV12-4,TRBJ2-2
CSARGLSSNTGELFF,15,TRBV20-1,TRBJ2-2
CASSPGTSGHQETQYF,16,TRBV7-9,TRBJ2-5
CASTLNFGEQYF,12,TRBV7-2,TRBJ2-7
CASSQGQSGREQFF,14,TRBV3-1,TRBJ2-1
CSAIDRDAEAFF,12,TRBV20-1,TRBJ1-1
CASSRVGNMPYEQYF,15,TRBV7-2,TRBJ2-7
CATSREGLGKRAATNEKLFF,20,TRBV15,TRBJ1-4
CASSYSRGQGAFF,13,TRBV6-6,TRBJ1-1
CSVRPEGGPPSYNEQFF,17,TRBV29-1,TRBJ2-1
CASSSVQGILTDTQYF,16,TRBV5-6,TRBJ2-3
CASTNQSYGYTF,12,TRBV12-3/TRBV12-4,TRBJ1-2
CASSYSIGGAVEAFF,15,TRBV6-2/TRBV6-3,TRBJ1-1
CASSGWGANEKLFF,14,TRBV7-9,TRBJ1-4
CASSIASAGQGFYGYTF,17,TRBV19,TRBJ1-2